Below, 3 T cell receptor beta chains from the same sample are listed, as sequenced in a study of T cells expressing NK-cell markers. From its re-call of the 5' RACE reads, TCRdb lists each CDR3 protein once, without DNA. The sample has 300,000 to 500,000 distinct CDR3 sequences. The source material was blood T cells: a sorted CD56 or NKG2C T cell subset, CD4+ or CD8+ T cells, or bulk PBMC T cells (not recorded which). The receptors derive from a woman in her fifties or sixties in good health.

V and J are TRBV20-1 and TRBJ2-1; the D gene TCRdb calls, TRBD2, cannot be checked with no DNA. The CDR3 has 19 residues. The germline gives CDR1 DFQATT, CDR2 SNEGSKA (reference sequence). The CDR3 here is CSAEGEPGTSGRWDNEQFF.

The chain is built from TRBV12-3 or TRBV12-4 and TRBJ1-6; as DNA is missing, the TRBD1 call by TCRdb cannot be tested. This CDR3 has 13 residues. The CDR3 protein is CASQTGDNSPLHF.

This chain uses TRBV15 with TRBJ1-1; the TCRdb D gene call, TRBD1, has no DNA to confirm it. The germline V gene encodes CDR1 LNHNV and CDR2 YYDKDF (reference sequence). The CDR3 totals 15 residues. CDR3 protein: CATSNQIQGAGEAFF.